The subject of this entry is one T cell receptor (beta chain). Only in-frame clones appear in the TCRdb table, and some are missing; sequencing was by immunoSEQ multiplex PCR. This sample carries roughly 450,000 clones, around 90% of them seen once, and the ten largest clones take approximately 12%. Treatment indicated: over 15 received Ad26.COV2.S at low or high dose, single or two shots; about 5 received placebo; per-sample allocation not given. Specimen acquisition occurred on day 63 following the initial vaccine or placebo injection. This record belongs to a study of Ad26.COV2.S vaccination and SARS-CoV-2 variants. About the research overall: This donor came from the COV1001 trial of Ad26.COV2.S.

Germline CDR1 is GTSNPN and CDR2 is SVGIG (reference sequence). This CDR3 spans 13 amino acids. The germline V and J ends were trimmed by 0 bases and 4 bases, with 6 bases remaining between them. Source: peripheral blood, taken in a trial of Ad26.COV2.S vaccine versus placebo. This TCR was recovered from a person between 18 and 65 years old who received the Ad26.COV2.S COVID-19 vaccine or a placebo. The J gene is TRBJ1-4, the V gene TRBV30; no reliable D call. The CDR3 region has the DNA TGTGCCTGGAGTGTATCCGATAATGAAAAACTGTTTTTT. Residues: CAWSVSDNEKLFF.